These 17 T cell receptor beta chains originate from one sample sequenced in a study of blood T cell repertoires in COVID-19. Profiled with immunoSEQ multiplex PCR; TCRdb holds only in-frame clones, not every one. This sample has about 260,000 clones, with roughly 86% found just once. The sequencing input was peripheral blood. These receptors all stem from a human donor in a cohort sampled during active COVID-19.

This rearrangement joins TRBV6-5 to TRBJ2-1; TRBD2 agrees at 11 bases. With 7 bases clipped from V and 9 bases from J, the junction kept 8 bases outside the gene matches. Germline lookup yields CDR1 MNHEY and CDR2 SVGAGI. The CDR3 runs to 14 residues. The CDR3 loop is CASKTSGEYIEQFF. The CDR3 region has the DNA TGTGCCAGCAAGACTAGCGGGGAATATATTGAGCAGTTCTTC.

In its sample, this clone was seen once. The chain recombines TRBV10-3 with TRBJ1-2; D remains ambiguous. The CDR3 has 15 amino acids. Germline assignment: CDR1 ENHRY and CDR2 SYGVKD. V dropped 2 bases and J dropped 7 bases, with 17 bases sitting between them. For the CDR3, the DNA is TGTGCCATCAGTGAGCCCGGCCCGCCGGGAGGTGGCTACACCTTC. Its protein product is CAISEPGPPGGGYTF.

CDR3 sequence reads: CASSIWSRPQHF. The CDR3 DNA is TGTGCCAGTAGTATCTGGTCTAGGCCCCAGCATTTT. The chain couples TRBV19 to TRBJ1-5, with D hard to call. The CDR3 is made up of 12 amino acids. The V end lost 3 bases, the J end lost 9 bases, and 9 bases lay between the germline ends. In germline, CDR1 is LNHDA, CDR2 SQIVND (reference sequence).

This clone was seen once. The rearrangement uses TRBV7-2 and TRBJ2-5; weak D call: TRBD1 (7 bases). The V gene's germline CDR1 is SGHTA and CDR2 FQGNSA. Trimming took 4 bases from V and 6 from J, leaving 15 bases between them. The CDR3 has 14 amino acids. The CDR3 nucleotides are TGTGCCAGCAGCTATGACAGGGCGGGGAAGACCCAGTACTTC. This sequence encodes CASSYDRAGKTQYF. The full variable domain, completed using reference TRBV7-2 and TRBJ2-5, is GAGVSQSPSNKVTEKGKDVELRCDPISGHTALYWYRQSLGQGLEFLIYFQGNSAPDKSGLPSDRFSAERTGGSVSTLTIQRTQQEDSAVYLCASSYDRAGKTQYFGPGTRLLVL.

A single count supports this clone. The V call is TRBV28, the J call TRBJ1-6; TRBD1 matches 7 bases. The CDR3 spans 16 residues. From germline, CDR1 is MDHEN and CDR2 SYDVKM. V gave up 6 bases and J gave up 5 bases; unmatched junction bases: 10. The CDR3 DNA reads TGTGCCAGCAGCTTAATAGGGCAGGGGGATAATTCACCCCTCCACTTT. This codes for CASSLIGQGDNSPLHF. Full variable domain (outside the CDR3, taken from reference TRBV28 and TRBJ1-6): DVKVTQSSRYLVKRTGEKVFLECVQDMDHENMFWYRQDPGLGLRLIYFSYDVKMKEKGDIPEGYSVSREKKERFSLILESASTNQTSMYLCASSLIGQGDNSPLHFGNGTRLTVT.

The V and J genes are TRBV7-6 and TRBJ2-7, with a tentative D call TRBD1 (5 bases). Per germline, CDR1 SGHVS and CDR2 FNYEAQ. The CDR3 length is 13 residues. V lost 4 bases and J 1 base, leaving 8 bases between the germline ends. CDR3 in amino acids: CASSSGNSYEQYF. The CDR3, as DNA: TGTGCCAGCAGCTCAGGGAATTCCTACGAGCAGTACTTC.

The count of this clone is one. This rearrangement joins TRBV29-1 to TRBJ1-2; TRBD1 might be the D (6 bases). Germline assignment: CDR1 SQVTM and CDR2 ANQGSEA. V lost 7 bases and J 7 bases, leaving 16 bases between the germline ends. The CDR3 runs 12 residues. As DNA, the CDR3 is TGCAGCGGTAGAGGGGGAACAGCTGGCTACACCTTC. Translation: CSGRGGTAGYTF.

The chain is built from TRBV5-4 and TRBJ2-7; tentatively, D is TRBD2 (5 bases). V was pared by 1 base and J by 6 bases, with 20 bases between. CDR1 is SGHNT, CDR2 YYREEE, per germline (reference sequence). The CDR3 has 16 residues. This CDR3 reads CASSLMLRTGSSEQYF. DNA for the CDR3: TGTGCCAGCAGCTTGATGTTAAGGACGGGAAGTAGCGAGCAGTACTTC.

In this sample, this clone turned up once. This chain connects TRBV27 to TRBJ2-5, with 7 bases matching TRBD2. The germline gives CDR1 MNHEY, CDR2 SMNVEV (reference sequence). This CDR3 is 17 amino acids long. V dropped 5 bases and J dropped 2; count of bases not matched to a gene: 14. This CDR3 reads CASSDHRGLAAQETQYF. CDR3 DNA: TGTGCCAGCAGTGATCATCGGGGTCTAGCGGCTCAAGAGACCCAGTACTTC.

This clone was seen a single time. The chain joins TRBV24-1 to TRBJ2-7, with D unresolved. This CDR3 is built from 12 residues. The V gene's germline CDR1 is KGHDR and CDR2 SFDVKD. The V gene lost 5 bases and the J gene lost 7 bases, with 11 bases spanning the gap. This chain's CDR3 is CATSAPVGEQYF. CDR3 coding DNA: TGTGCCACCAGTGCGCCGGTCGGGGAGCAGTACTTC.

The chain carries TRBV14 and TRBJ1-2; D is unresolved. CDR3 length equals 14 residues. Germline V gives CDR1 SGHDN, CDR2 FVKESK. The ends were cut back, 4 bases at V and 7 bases at J, with 16 bases in the middle. This chain's CDR3 is CASSPRIGSGGYTF. The CDR3 DNA reads as TGTGCCAGCAGCCCTCGGATCGGGTCTGGTGGCTACACCTTC.

V and J are TRBV25-1 and TRBJ1-2, with 12 bases lining up with TRBD1. CDR1 and CDR2 from the germline V gene are MGHDK and SYGVNS. J lost 2 bases, V lost 4 bases, and 5 bases had no gene match. This CDR3 is built from 16 residues. The DNA for the CDR3 is TGTGCCAGCAGTGGCGGGACAGGGGGCGTAAACTATGGCTACACCTTC. Its translation is CASSGGTGGVNYGYTF.

The rearrangement links TRBV4-2 to TRBJ2-7; 9 nucleotides line up with TRBD1. This CDR3 has 15 residues. J gave up 3 bases and V 3 bases, and 6 bases lay outside the gene matches. Germline CDR1 is LGHNA and CDR2 is YNFKEQ. In nucleotides, the CDR3 is TGTGCCAGCAGCCAGGGACAGGGAGGTAGCTACGAGCAGTACTTC. Its protein is CASSQGQGGSYEQYF.

This rearrangement joins TRBV11-2 to TRBJ2-7, with 8 bases identical to TRBD2. This CDR3 spans 14 amino acids. The V segment lost 3 bases and the J segment 7 bases; nucleotides outside the gene matches: 8. Germline CDR1 SGHAT, CDR2 FQNNGV. CDR3 loop: CASSFSGAPGEQYF. In nucleotides, the CDR3 is TGTGCCAGCAGCTTTAGCGGGGCCCCGGGGGAGCAGTACTTC.

This chain links TRBV28 with TRBJ1-6; 7 bases align to TRBD1. CDR3 length equals 14 residues. V lost 6 bases, J lost 6 bases, and 5 bases stayed unmatched. In germline, CDR1 is MDHEN, CDR2 SYDVKM. Here the CDR3 reads CASSWDSTNSPLHF. CDR3 nucleotides: TGTGCCAGCAGCTGGGACAGTACTAATTCACCCCTCCACTTT.

The J gene is TRBJ1-1, the V gene TRBV7-9, with a weak D call TRBD1 (5 bases). This CDR3 comprises 16 residues. CDR1 is SEHNR, CDR2 FQNEAQ, per germline (reference sequence). The V end was cut by 0 bases, the J end by 5 bases, with 16 bases between. CDR3 in amino acids: CASSLAGPPGGTEAFF. Here the CDR3 DNA reads TGTGCCAGCAGCTTAGCCGGTCCGCCGGGGGGGACTGAAGCTTTCTTT.

The rearrangement joins TRBV9 to TRBJ2-7; 8 bases map to TRBD1. From germline, CDR1 is SGDLS and CDR2 YYNGEE. This CDR3 is built from 18 residues. The junction had 12 bases not matched to a gene; V was cut back by 1 base and J by 0 bases. The CDR3 DNA is TGTGCCAGCAGCGTATCACACTTACCCGGGACAGGCTCCTACGAGCAGTACTTC. This translates into CASSVSHLPGTGSYEQYF.